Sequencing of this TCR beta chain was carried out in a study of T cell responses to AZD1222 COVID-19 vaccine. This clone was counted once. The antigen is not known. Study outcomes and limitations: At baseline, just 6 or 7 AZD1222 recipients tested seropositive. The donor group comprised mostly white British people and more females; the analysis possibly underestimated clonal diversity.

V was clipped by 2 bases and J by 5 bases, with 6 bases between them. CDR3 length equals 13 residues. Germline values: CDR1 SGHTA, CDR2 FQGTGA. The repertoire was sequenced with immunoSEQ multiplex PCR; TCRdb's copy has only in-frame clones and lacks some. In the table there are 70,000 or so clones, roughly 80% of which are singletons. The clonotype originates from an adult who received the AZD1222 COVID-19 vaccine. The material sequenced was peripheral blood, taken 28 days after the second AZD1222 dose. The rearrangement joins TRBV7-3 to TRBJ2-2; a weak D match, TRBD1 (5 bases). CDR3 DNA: TGTGCCAGCAGCTTACAGGGAACCGGGGAGCTGTTTTTT. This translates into CASSLQGTGELFF.